This TCR beta chain was found in a study of CXCR3-negative and CXCR3-positive naive CD8 T cells. The authors made the TRB cDNA libraries by 5' RACE using UMI labels. Following a re-call of the 5' RACE reads, TCRdb has one entry per CDR3 protein and lacks DNA. The listing contains approximately 53,000 distinct CDR3 sequences. For this clonotype: Its antigen is currently unknown.

Points from the study as a whole: Memory cells diverged, while naive CXCR3-positive and CXCR3-negative cells had similar TRBV-TRBJ usage. In both naive subsets diversity was comparably high, whereas memory CD8+ cells showed much lower diversity.

This TCR came from a human donor in good health. Some clones in this sample may be carry-over from other donors' samples. The source material was memory CD8+ T cells from blood.

Here the CDR3 reads CSAPAWDTEAFF. The rearrangement uses TRBV20-1 and TRBJ1-1. The CDR3 loop spans 12 amino acids. Germline CDR1 DFQATT, CDR2 SNEGSKA (reference sequence).